This is a list of T cell receptor beta chains from one sample in a study of vaccination effects on CD4 cells after COVID-19. The assay was immunoSEQ multiplex PCR, and TCRdb's table has in-frame clones only and misses some. The sample contains over 10,000 clones, around 78% of which appear only once. The antigens for these receptors are not known. The sequences come from CD4+ T cells from PBMCs cultured with HCoV-NL63 spike peptides, collected after COVID-19 vaccination. All receptors derive from a human donor who had a prior SARS-CoV-2 infection. Both conserved end residues are trimmed from each CDR3.

>TRBV7-9|TRBJ2-5
ASIAVGGETQY
>TRBV15|TRBJ2-7
ATGMVGYEQY
>TRBV7-2|TRBJ1-2
ASSTGVGYYGYT
>TRBV3-1/TRBV3-2|TRBJ2-5
ASSRGLLETQY
>TRBV5-6|TRBJ2-7
ASSTGPYEQY
>TRBV3-1/TRBV3-2|TRBJ1-4
ASSQTGGEKLF
>TRBV5-1|TRBJ1-4
ASRSTEINEKLF
>TRBV10-3|TRBJ2-7
AISDYGQYEQY
>TRBV7-2|TRBJ2-1
ASSFPLGLVNEQF
>TRBV18|TRBJ1-4
ASSPTGAGAEKLF
>TRBV29-1|TRBJ2-1
SVVGLAGVNEQF
>TRBV18|TRBJ1-2
ASSPLETSDGYT
>TRBV2|TRBJ2-3
ASSEEMGYTQY
>TRBV4-1|TRBJ1-1
ASSDIWVAPNTEAF
>TRBV11-2|TRBJ2-7
ASSLFDGSYEQY
>TRBV5-4|TRBJ1-1
ASSLGGSTEAF
>TRBV7-3|TRBJ1-6
ASSLEPTDNSPLH
>TRBV6-1|TRBJ1-2
ASSTSTVVGYGYT
>TRBV5-4|TRBJ1-1
ASRNTDHTEAF
>TRBV11-2|TRBJ2-2
ASSPFGIAGDTGELF
>TRBV5-1|TRBJ2-6
ASSSGGFPSGANVLT
>TRBV5-1|TRBJ2-3
ASSTRTSQDTQY
>TRBV5-1|TRBJ2-1
ASSLPNRGSYNEQF
>TRBV18|TRBJ2-7
ASSPLAGGPLDEQY
>TRBV2|TRBJ1-4
ASTRHEKLF
>TRBV4-2|TRBJ1-1
ASSLPGTGGMSF
>TRBV5-8|TRBJ2-5
ASSPGLAGIQETQY
>TRBV5-4|TRBJ2-2
ASSFVRVTGGRDTGELF
>TRBV6-5|TRBJ1-2
ASQGAWDGYT
>TRBV6-5|TRBJ2-3
ASSSSTDTQY
>TRBV28|TRBJ2-7
ASIGSVSYEQY
>TRBV7-9|TRBJ2-5
ASSLKVPGLGETQY
>TRBV29-1|TRBJ1-1
SVVDAMNTEAF
>TRBV28|TRBJ2-7
ASSLPNPGGGEQY
>TRBV9|TRBJ2-3
ASSRRRGTDTQY
>TRBV28|TRBJ2-7
ASSPLGGVGGYEQY
>TRBV9|TRBJ2-7
ASSLGTSGRSYEQY
>TRBV10-3|TRBJ1-6
AIGTAYNSPLH
>TRBV11-1|TRBJ1-2
ASSSGLNYGYT
>TRBV9|TRBJ2-3
ASSVAGGSLEDTQY